The source of this T cell receptor beta chain is a study of response to subunit inactivated influenza vaccine. Study-wide results and caveats: It was the authors' suggestion that each seasonal influenza vaccination recruits few new T cells.

A word on this clonotype: What it binds is not known.

TCRdb passed the RT-PCR reads through MiXCR, listing each CDR3 protein once. The sample yields roughly 790,000 distinct CDR3 sequences, 21% seen once. The source material was PBMCs from blood, sampled about 5 days after vaccination. The source is a man aged 50 to 59 who received an inactivated influenza vaccine.

The CDR3: CASSVGDTTYEQYF. CDR3 in DNA: TGTGCCAGCAGCGTGGGGGACACCACTTACGAGCAGTACTTC. The chain joins TRBV9 to TRBJ2-7; TRBD1 is a possible D gene (6 bases). CDR1 is SGDLS, CDR2 YYNGEE, per germline. Trimming removed 2 bases from V and 4 bases from J, with 13 bases in between. The CDR3 covers 14 residues. Filled out from reference TRBV9 and TRBJ2-7, the complete variable domain reads DSGVTQTPKHLITATGQRVTLRCSPRSGDLSVYWYQQSLDQGLQFLIQYYNGEERAKGNILERFSAQQFPDLHSELNLSSLELGDSALYFCASSVGDTTYEQYFGPGTRLTVT.